The 23 T cell receptor beta chains below come from one sample, sequenced in a study of T-cell memory formation after mild COVID-19. TCRdb re-called the 5' RACE reads through MiXCR, storing one row per CDR3 protein. The repertoire holds 280,000 or so distinct CDR3 sequences, 7.5% to 9.5% seen once, with under 25% in the top ten. Sequenced sample: PBMCs or a T cell subset sorted from them (not recorded which). These receptors were obtained from a man younger than 35 who had mild COVID-19 (a few samples of this study predate the infection). Cell type and time point are not known.

The table lists this clonotype with a few counts. The V and J genes are TRBV25-1 and TRBJ2-5; TRBD2 might be the D (6 bases). Germline values: CDR1 MGHDK, CDR2 SYGVNS. The CDR3 length is 15 residues. Trimming pared 4 bases from V and 2 bases from J, leaving 14 bases between. The CDR3 nucleotides read TGTGCCAGCAGTGGGGATAGCGGCGCACAAGAGACCCAGTACTTC. It yields the protein CASSGDSGAQETQYF.

The DNA of the CDR3 is TGCGCCAGCAGCCTTGAGGGCAACACAGATACGCAGTATTTT. Encoded protein: CASSLEGNTDTQYF. V and J are TRBV4-3 and TRBJ2-3; D may be TRBD2 (5 bases). CDR1 LGHNA and CDR2 YSLEER come from the germline V gene. The CDR3 spans 14 residues. V shed 4 bases and J shed 2 bases, with 10 bases lying between them.

This clonotype was picked up many times. The chain has TRBV20-1 and TRBJ2-3, with 12 nucleotides matching TRBD1. CDR1 DFQATT and CDR2 SNEGSKA come from the germline V gene (reference sequence). The length of the CDR3 is 15 residues. The V segment lost 6 bases and the J segment 3 bases; nucleotides outside the gene matches: 7. As DNA, the CDR3 is TGCAGTGCAGCCCCGGGACAGGGGGCAACAGATACGCAGTATTTT. Translation: CSAAPGQGATDTQYF.

This chain links TRBV10-3 with TRBJ2-7, with D possibly matching TRBD1 (6 bases). Germline values: CDR1 ENHRY, CDR2 SYGVKD. This CDR3 comprises 15 residues. Trimming removed 4 bases at V and 1 base at J, with 14 bases between. CDR3 nucleotide sequence: TGTGCCATCAGTGGACGGACAGCGTCGTCCTACGAGCAGTACTTC. Translation: CAISGRTASSYEQYF.

In this sample, this clonotype turned up many times. The chain has TRBV5-1 and TRBJ2-3; TRBD2 matches 13 bases. After removal of 7 bases from V and 6 bases from J, the junction contained 5 bases not matched to a gene. The CDR3 extends over 14 amino acids. CDR1 and CDR2 from the germline V gene are SGHRS and YFSETQ. This CDR3 is CASRLAGGSDTQYF. The CDR3 DNA is TGCGCCAGCCGACTAGCGGGGGGAAGCGATACGCAGTATTTT.

This rearrangement joins TRBV9 to TRBJ1-5; D gene unclear. The CDR3 totals 15 residues. Deletions cut 0 bases from V and 6 bases from J, with 13 bases between. Germline assignment: CDR1 SGDLS and CDR2 YYNGEE. CDR3 sequence (DNA): TGTGCCAGCAGCGTAGGGGCGGGGTTGGGTCAGCCCCAGCATTTT. This translates into CASSVGAGLGQPQHF.

This clonotype has only a few counts. The chain employs TRBV6-5 and TRBJ2-6, with 9 bases identical to TRBD2. Per the germline V gene, CDR1 is MNHEY and CDR2 is SVGAGI. The CDR3 spans 18 residues. The V segment lost 10 bases and the J segment 0 bases; nucleotides outside the gene matches: 13. In nucleotides, the CDR3 is TGTGCCACAGCAGTTCCTAGCGGGGAACGCTCTGGGGCCAACGTCCTGACTTTC. It translates to CATAVPSGERSGANVLTF.

This chain uses TRBV7-6 with TRBJ2-7; D tentatively fits TRBD1 or TRBD2 (6 bases each). The CDR3 is made up of 15 amino acids. CDR1 is SGHVS, CDR2 FNYEAQ, per germline. Between the trimmed V and J ends, which lost 0 bases and 3 bases, there was a span of 12 bases. CDR3 nucleotide sequence: TGTGCCAGCAGCTTAGCGGTGGGGGGCCTCTACGAGCAGTACGTC. It is translated as CASSLAVGGLYEQYV.

V gene TRBV5-1 combines with J gene TRBJ2-7, with 7 bases fitting TRBD1. Germline-derived CDR1 and CDR2 are SGHRS and YFSETQ. This CDR3 region has 12 residues. J was trimmed by 6 bases and V by 4 bases; bases with no gene match: 4. The CDR3 reads CASSEGAGEQYV. CDR3 in DNA: TGCGCCAGCAGCGAGGGGGCGGGCGAGCAGTACGTC.

In its sample, this clonotype was seen a few times. The genes are TRBV7-9 and TRBJ1-4, with 8 bases aligning to TRBD1. The V segment lost 4 bases and the J segment 7 bases; nucleotides outside the gene matches: 8. The CDR3 has 15 amino acids. From germline, CDR1 is SEHNR and CDR2 FQNEAQ (reference sequence). Written as DNA, the CDR3 is TGTGCCAGCAGCTGGTCAACAGGGGGAACTGAAAAACTGTTTTTT. It yields the protein CASSWSTGGTEKLFF.

This clonotype was detected ten times or more. The CDR3 nucleotides read TGTGCCAGCAGCTTATCGGGGCCTCATAATTCACCCCTCCACTTT. Protein: CASSLSGPHNSPLHF. This rearrangement joins TRBV7-2 to TRBJ1-6, with a weak D call TRBD1 (5 bases). The CDR3 sequence is 15 residues long. Germline assignment: CDR1 SGHTA and CDR2 FQGNSA. Trimming removed 2 bases at V and 5 bases at J, with 10 bases between. Looking up the rest from reference TRBV7-2 and TRBJ1-6 gives the full variable domain: GAGVSQSPSNKVTEKGKDVELRCDPISGHTALYWYRQSLGQGLEFLIYFQGNSAPDKSGLPSDRFSAERTGGSVSTLTIQRTQQEDSAVYLCASSLSGPHNSPLHFGNGTRLTVT.

This chain links TRBV6-6 with TRBJ1-2; tentatively, D is TRBD1 (6 bases). CDR3 length equals 15 residues. Germline values: CDR1 MNHNY, CDR2 SVGAGI (reference sequence). With 2 bases removed from V and 5 bases from J, the gap between germline ends came to 15 bases. CDR3 region: CASSYGGRGRYGYTF. DNA for the CDR3: TGTGCCAGCAGTTACGGGGGCAGGGGACGGTATGGCTACACCTTC.

This clonotype was observed a few times. The rearrangement joins TRBV4-3 to TRBJ2-4, with unresolved D. Deletions cut 1 base from V and 5 bases from J, with 12 bases between. The germline gives CDR1 LGHNA, CDR2 YSLEER. The CDR3 length is 15 residues. The CDR3 spells CASSQGRSWENIQYF. In DNA form, the CDR3 reads TGCGCCAGCAGCCAAGGGCGGAGCTGGGAAAACATTCAGTACTTC.

This clonotype was counted between two and nine times. The rearrangement uses TRBV9 and TRBJ2-1, with a tentative D call TRBD1 (5 bases). The CDR3 covers 13 residues. Trimming cost V 4 bases and J 8 bases, with 13 bases left between them. Germline-derived CDR1 and CDR2 are SGDLS and YYNGEE. This CDR3 reads CASSSGAPHEQFF. The CDR3 DNA sequence: TGTGCCAGCAGCTCTGGGGCCCCCCATGAGCAGTTCTTC.

This clonotype showed up just a few times. The junction differs from germline at one of its ends, possibly a read error. The chain employs TRBV7-7 and TRBJ2-2, with 8 positions matching TRBD2. CDR1 is SSHAT and CDR2 is FNYEAQ in the germline V gene (reference sequence). There are 13 residues in the CDR3. The CDR3 is CASSGGESGELFF. As DNA, the CDR3 is TGTGCTAGCAGCGGGGGTGAATCCGGGGAGCTGTTTTTT.

This rearrangement joins TRBV3-1 to TRBJ1-6, with D perhaps matching TRBD1 (5 bases). The germline V gene has CDR1 LGHDT and CDR2 YNNKEL (reference sequence). V was pared by 2 bases and J by 14 bases, with 22 bases between. This CDR3 is built from 16 residues. The CDR3 sequence: CASSQIVGTLSRALHF. CDR3 nucleotides: TGTGCCAGCAGCCAAATAGTCGGGACTCTTTCGAGGGCCCTCCACTTT. The full variable domain, completed using reference TRBV3-1 and TRBJ1-6, is DTAVSQTPKYLVTQMGNDKSIKCEQNLGHDTMYWYKQDSKKFLKIMFSYNNKELIINETVPNRFSPKSPDKAHLNLHINSLELGDSAVYFCASSQIVGTLSRALHFGNGTRLTVT.

This clonotype was observed a few times. The rearrangement uses TRBV11-2 and TRBJ2-3; tentative D call: TRBD2 (6 bases). V gave up 4 bases and J gave up 4 bases, with 12 bases separating them. CDR1 is SGHAT, CDR2 FQNNGV, per germline. CDR3 length: 14 residues. CDR3: CASSSPGEADTQYF. The CDR3, as DNA: TGTGCCAGCAGCTCCCCGGGGGAGGCAGATACGCAGTATTTT.

Many counts were recorded for this clonotype. V is TRBV4-3 and J is TRBJ1-1; no clear D gene. Trimming took 7 bases from V and 8 from J, leaving 5 bases between them. CDR3 length: 9 amino acids. Germline CDR1 reads LGHNA; CDR2 reads YSLEER. The CDR3 nucleotides are TGCGCCAGCATCCCCGAAGCTTTCTTT. Translation: CASIPEAFF.

This clonotype was counted a few times. This chain joins TRBV5-1 and TRBJ1-1; tentatively, D is TRBD1 (5 bases). The germline V gene encodes CDR1 SGHRS and CDR2 YFSETQ. This CDR3 is 12 amino acids long. V was clipped by 1 base and J by 5 bases, with 6 bases between them. The CDR3 spells CASSLKGTEAFF. The CDR3 nucleotides read TGCGCCAGCAGCTTGAAGGGGACTGAAGCTTTCTTT.

V and J are TRBV7-9 and TRBJ1-1; no definite D call. CDR3 size: 14 residues. V gave up 2 bases and J gave up 6 bases, with 13 bases separating them. CDR1 is SEHNR, CDR2 FQNEAQ, per germline (reference sequence). The DNA of the CDR3 is TGTGCCAGCAGCTTATCAAAGAAAAGCGCTGAAGCTTTCTTT. This encodes CASSLSKKSAEAFF.

This clonotype turned up a few times. The chain has TRBV4-1 and TRBJ2-6; no clear D. The V gene's germline CDR1 is MGHRA and CDR2 YSYEKL. CDR3 size: 15 residues. V lost 1 base and J lost 4, with 8 bases in between. CDR3 sequence (DNA): TGCGCCAGCAGCCAAGGCCGGTCCGGGGCCAACGTCCTGACTTTC. Amino acids: CASSQGRSGANVLTF.

This clonotype showed up just a few times. The V call is TRBV7-7, the J call TRBJ2-7; possible D gene TRBD2, 6 bases. The CDR3 totals 14 residues. The germline CDR1 and CDR2 sequences are SSHAT and FNYEAQ (reference sequence). V lost 5 bases to trimming and J lost 2 bases, with 13 bases between them. CDR3 coding DNA: TGTGCCAGCAGCCCGACGGGACTTACCTACGAGCAGTACTTC. It encodes CASSPTGLTYEQYF.

The V call is TRBV4-3, the J call TRBJ2-1; possible D gene TRBD1, 6 bases. CDR3 length: 15 residues. The V end was cut by 5 bases, the J end by 4 bases, with 15 bases between. Germline CDR1 LGHNA, CDR2 YSLEER. CDR3: CASSFTRGGYNEQFF. The CDR3 DNA sequence: TGCGCCAGCAGCTTCACTAGAGGGGGTTACAATGAGCAGTTCTTC.